This paragraph reports one TCR beta chain. As yet, its antigen is unknown. This entry comes from a study of shared clonotypes between healthy human individuals. Study results and limitations: Naive subsets typically showed greater estimated richness than memory subsets.

The CDR3 covers 13 residues. The V gene's germline CDR1 is SEHNR and CDR2 FQNEAQ (reference sequence). V shed 1 base and J shed 7 bases, with 8 bases lying between them. Assay execution took place at the deep level. Using 200 ng DNA, about 29,000 T cell genomes, the sorted-subset replicate PCRs were run. The table came from immunoSEQ multiplex PCR; TCRdb's copy has only in-frame clones and leaves some out. The table has more than 2 million clones, 85% to 95% seen once; the top ten hold under 0.15%. The V gene is TRBV7-9, the J gene TRBJ2-1; D is possibly TRBD1 (6 bases). The clonotype originates from a man aged 18 to 30 in good health. Sequenced sample: naive CD4+ T cells sorted from blood. Sample subset: CD45RA+ positively selected. CDR3 bases: TGTGCCAGCAGCTTAGAAAGGGGGAATGAGCAGTTCTTC. This encodes CASSLERGNEQFF.